What follows are 22 T cell receptor beta chains derived from one specimen sequenced in a study of blood T cells in healthy people across ages. A J-beta primer mix and a sample-barcoded 5' primer were used in a second PCR of roughly 7 to 12 cycles. In TCRdb, the 5' RACE reads were re-called with MiXCR into one record per CDR3 protein. The sample yields about 1.1 million distinct CDR3 sequences, 35% to 45% seen once. The sequencing sample was made of blood. Source of these receptors: a man aged 18 to 29 in good health.

This clonotype was seen a few times. V is TRBV6-2 or TRBV6-3 and J is TRBJ2-3; 10 nucleotides agree with TRBD2. The CDR3 contains 20 residues. Trimming at V came to 4 bases and at J to 3 bases, leaving 19 bases not matched to a gene. Germline lookup yields CDR1 MNHEY and CDR2 SVGEGT. The CDR3, as DNA: TGTGCCAGCAGTTGGAGAAGAAGTATTGGACTAGCGGAGTCAACAGATACGCAGTATTTT. This sequence encodes CASSWRRSIGLAESTDTQYF.

The rearrangement joins TRBV20-1 to TRBJ2-3; TRBD2 aligns across 9 bases. The length of the CDR3 is 16 residues. V was clipped by 6 bases and J by 2 bases; unmatched bases: 12. CDR1 is DFQATT, CDR2 SNEGSKA, per germline (reference sequence). The CDR3, as DNA: TGCAGTGCCGCGGAGCGGGGGGCCTCTTTCACAGATACGCAGTATTTT. Protein: CSAAERGASFTDTQYF.

The J gene is TRBJ1-1, the V gene TRBV20-1, with D hard to call. Germline V gene data show CDR1 as DFQATT and CDR2 as SNEGSKA (reference sequence). The ends were cut back, 0 bases at V and 0 bases at J, with 8 bases in the middle. The length of the CDR3 is 14 residues. The DNA of the CDR3 is TGCAGTGCTAGAGATTCACAGATGAACACTGAAGCTTTCTTT. It encodes CSARDSQMNTEAFF.

There are a few counts of this clonotype. J is TRBJ1-4 and V is TRBV20-1; TRBD1 aligns across 8 bases. Germline V gives CDR1 DFQATT, CDR2 SNEGSKA (reference sequence). The CDR3 runs 18 residues. Trimming removed 0 bases from V and 8 bases from J; junction bases left unmatched: 17. The CDR3 sequence: CSARDWLLREGTGEKLFF. CDR3 DNA sequence: TGCAGTGCTAGAGATTGGTTACTTCGGGAAGGGACAGGAGAAAAACTGTTTTTT.

This sequence joins TRBV20-1 and TRBJ2-1, with a possible D match to TRBD1 (6 bases). The CDR3 runs 15 residues. CDR1 and CDR2 from the germline V gene are DFQATT and SNEGSKA (reference sequence). V shed 6 bases and J shed 5 bases, with 20 bases lying between them. The CDR3 DNA is TGCAGTGCCGAGAGGGACGGCGAGGGGGACAATGAGCAGTTCTTC. It yields the protein CSAERDGEGDNEQFF.

The sample holds a few counts of this clonotype. This chain joins TRBV7-2 and TRBJ1-2, with unresolved D. CDR3 size: 12 residues. V was pared by 10 bases and J by 0 bases, with 9 bases between. Germline assignment: CDR1 SGHTA and CDR2 FQGNSA. The CDR3 loop reads CATRPANYGYTF. The CDR3 DNA reads as TGTGCCACCCGTCCGGCTAACTATGGCTACACCTTC.

The chain carries TRBV5-1 and TRBJ2-1; possibly TRBD2 for D (6 bases). Trimming removed 0 bases at V and 8 bases at J, with 18 bases between. This CDR3 region has 16 residues. Germline lookup yields CDR1 SGHRS and CDR2 YFSETQ. This CDR3 reads CASSLAGTLALDEQFF. In DNA, the CDR3 is TGCGCCAGCAGCTTGGCTGGGACTTTAGCGCTTGATGAGCAGTTCTTC.

This clonotype has only a few counts. The CDR3 region is CSARPDGQGNQPQHF. CDR3 nucleotides: TGCAGTGCTAGACCCGACGGACAGGGCAATCAGCCCCAGCATTTT. V gene TRBV20-1 combines with J gene TRBJ1-5; 7 bases fit TRBD1. V trimming: 2 bases; J trimming: 2 bases; junction bases outside the gene matches: 6. Germline values: CDR1 DFQATT, CDR2 SNEGSKA (reference sequence). The CDR3 totals 15 residues.

The chain has TRBV2 and TRBJ2-3; tentatively, D is TRBD2 (6 bases). This CDR3 is 15 amino acids long. Looked up from germline, CDR1 is SNHLY and CDR2 is FYNNEI. V shed 6 bases and J shed 6 bases, with 19 bases lying between them. CDR3 in DNA: TGTGCCAGCAGACGGTTTTCCTCCGGGGGTGATACGCAGTATTTT. Translation: CASRRFSSGGDTQYF.

This clonotype has just a few counts. The V and J genes are TRBV4-1 and TRBJ1-2; D ambiguous. Germline V lookup: CDR1 MGHRA, CDR2 YSYEKL. The ends were cut back, 3 bases at V and 4 bases at J, with 15 bases in the middle. This CDR3 contains 15 residues. The CDR3 protein is CASSHRGGQFYGYTF. The CDR3 DNA reads TGCGCCAGCAGCCATCGCGGTGGGCAGTTCTATGGCTACACCTTC.

The chain carries TRBV6-5 and TRBJ1-4, with unresolved D. The CDR3 loop spans 16 amino acids. The germline V gene has CDR1 MNHEY and CDR2 SVGAGI. Trimming stripped 0 bases from V and 0 bases from J, with 8 bases between. The CDR3 bases are TGTGCCAGCAGTTACTCCCGACCCACAACTAATGAAAAACTGTTTTTT. Its translation is CASSYSRPTTNEKLFF.

This sequence joins TRBV7-2 and TRBJ1-2, with a possible D match to TRBD1 (5 bases). This CDR3 has 16 amino acids. V lost 1 base and J 2 bases, leaving 14 bases between the germline ends. Per germline, CDR1 SGHTA and CDR2 FQGNSA. The CDR3 loop is CASSLVIGTVNYGYTF. For the CDR3, the DNA is TGTGCCAGCAGCTTAGTGATTGGGACGGTAAACTATGGCTACACCTTC.

The rearrangement links TRBV29-1 to TRBJ2-5; the D gene is possibly TRBD1 (5 bases). Trimming took off 3 bases at V and 5 bases at J, with 7 bases between the two ends. The length of the CDR3 is 11 residues. The germline CDR1 and CDR2 sequences are SQVTM and ANQGSEA. The CDR3 spells CSVEGLETQYF. The CDR3 nucleotides are TGCAGCGTTGAGGGGCTGGAGACCCAGTACTTC.

This chain connects TRBV12-3 or TRBV12-4 to TRBJ1-2, with a tentative D call TRBD1 (5 bases). The CDR3 is made up of 13 amino acids. Between the trimmed V and J ends, which lost 6 bases and 1 base, there was a span of 9 bases. CDR3 amino acids: CASSTGLNYGYTF. CDR3 sequence (DNA): TGTGCCAGCAGCACGGGACTTAACTATGGCTACACCTTC.

This clonotype occurred a few times. The J gene is TRBJ1-2, the V gene TRBV18; D not resolved. V lost 3 bases and J lost 3, with 14 bases in between. Per the germline V gene, CDR1 is KGHSH and CDR2 is LQKENI. This CDR3 spans 15 amino acids. CDR3 region: CASSPTSRVDYGYTF. The CDR3 DNA sequence: TGTGCCAGCTCACCCACGTCCCGCGTCGACTATGGCTACACCTTC.

This clonotype was seen more than once but under ten times. The rearrangement joins TRBV18 to TRBJ2-5; 9 bases fit TRBD1. The better agreement between TRBJ2-7 and the DNA end casts doubt on the J call. CDR3 length: 14 residues. Germline CDR1 KGHSH, CDR2 LQKENI. The CDR3 reads CASSPSGQGYEQYF. CDR3 coding DNA: TGTGCCAGCTCACCGTCGGGACAGGGCTACGAGCAGTACTTC.

This chain connects TRBV30 to TRBJ1-1, with D perhaps TRBD1 (6 bases). Trimming shortened V by 1 base and J by 6 bases, and 6 bases separated the two germline ends. This CDR3 has 11 amino acids. The V gene's germline CDR1 is GTSNPN and CDR2 SVGIG (reference sequence). The CDR3 coding sequence is TGTGCCTGGAGTGAGGGGGCTGAAGCTTTCTTT. Its translation is CAWSEGAEAFF.

This clonotype has ten or more counts. The chain is built from TRBV14 and TRBJ1-2; no clear D gene. V lost 1 base, J lost 8 bases, and 11 bases lay in between. The germline V gene has CDR1 SGHDN and CDR2 FVKESK. The CDR3 runs to 13 residues. The CDR3 sequence: CASSQVSGYGYTF. The CDR3 bases are TGTGCCAGCAGCCAAGTGTCTGGGTACGGCTACACCTTC.

This clonotype was observed a handful of times. The chain links TRBV21-1 to TRBJ2-1; TRBD2, the table's D call, lacks a check against the DNA. TRBV21-1 is annotated as a pseudogene. The length of the CDR3 is 18 residues. The CDR3 DNA reads as TGTGCCAGCAGCAAAGTCAGAGGGACTAGCGGGGGGCGCAATGAGCAGTTCTTC. Its translation: CASSKVRGTSGGRNEQFF.

The chain has TRBV12-3 or TRBV12-4 and TRBJ1-1, with D perhaps TRBD1 (5 bases). V lost 5 bases to trimming and J lost 3 bases, with 13 bases between them. The CDR3 runs 14 residues. CDR3 protein: CASSPRRGDTEAFF. The CDR3 bases are TGTGCCAGCAGTCCCCGGCGGGGGGACACTGAAGCTTTCTTT.

The sample holds a few counts of this clonotype. V usage is TRBV12-3 or TRBV12-4 and J usage is TRBJ1-2; maybe TRBD1 (6 bases). Trimming pared 3 bases from V and 1 base from J, leaving 18 bases between. CDR3 length equals 17 residues. CDR3 loop: CASSLSPRGGGNYGYTF. The CDR3, as DNA: TGTGCCAGCAGTTTGTCCCCGCGGGGGGGCGGTAACTATGGCTACACCTTC.

Note on this clonotype: This sequence may be a read error, since a much larger clone differs from it by one base. This sequence joins TRBV12-3 or TRBV12-4 and TRBJ2-5; a possible D gene is TRBD2 (6 bases). Deletions cut 5 bases from V and 4 bases from J, with 17 bases between. The CDR3 sequence is 15 residues long. The CDR3 bases are TGTGCCAGCAGTACCGCTTATGGGAGGCCAGAGACCCAGTACTTC. This translates into CASSTAYGRPETQYF.